The sequence of this T cell receptor (beta chain) was determined in a study of CD8+ T cells in alopecia areata. About the research overall: Tofacitinib administration to treated patients was oral, at 5 to 10 mg twice daily.

RNA, once extracted, was reverse transcribed into cDNA for use as the sequencing template. Repertoires were generated with immunoSEQ multiplex PCR, while TCRdb's copy carries only in-frame clones and drops some. In the table there are 150,000 or so clones, less than 75% of which are singletons. The investigators collected lesional scalp punch biopsies and peripheral blood from alopecia areata patients. The TCR was taken from a human donor with alopecia areata. Sequenced material: CD8+ T cells sorted from blood, taken at week 0.

CDR3 nucleotide sequence: TGTGCCTGGTTGGACAGTACTCCCGAGCAGTACTTC. Translation gives CAWLDSTPEQYF. This rearrangement joins TRBV30 to TRBJ2-7; the D gene is possibly TRBD1 (6 bases). The germline CDR1 and CDR2 sequences are GTSNPN and SVGIG (reference sequence). The CDR3 is made up of 12 amino acids. V was clipped by 5 bases and J by 6 bases, with 14 bases between them.